One T cell receptor (beta chain) is described in this entry. Its matching antigen is unknown. This specimen belongs to a study of cytomegalovirus exposure and HLA in healthy donors. This CDR3 has 15 residues. The V end lost 3 bases, the J end lost 0 bases, and 9 bases lay between the germline ends. The germline gives CDR1 GTSNPN, CDR2 SVGIG (reference sequence). Libraries were prepared by immunoSEQ multiplex PCR; TCRdb keeps only in-frame clonotypes and omits some of them. The sample includes about 330,000 clones, about nine tenths of them seen just once. Findings of the study overall: Listed as cytomegalovirus-associated were over 150 TCR beta chains.

The gene calls are TRBV30 and TRBJ2-6; D is uncertain. What was sequenced was PBMCs. The receptor's source is a woman under 40 in good health and CMV-seropositive. The CDR3 DNA reads TGTGCCTGGAGCCAGAGGCTCTCTGGGGCCAACGTCCTGACTTTC. Amino acids: CAWSQRLSGANVLTF.